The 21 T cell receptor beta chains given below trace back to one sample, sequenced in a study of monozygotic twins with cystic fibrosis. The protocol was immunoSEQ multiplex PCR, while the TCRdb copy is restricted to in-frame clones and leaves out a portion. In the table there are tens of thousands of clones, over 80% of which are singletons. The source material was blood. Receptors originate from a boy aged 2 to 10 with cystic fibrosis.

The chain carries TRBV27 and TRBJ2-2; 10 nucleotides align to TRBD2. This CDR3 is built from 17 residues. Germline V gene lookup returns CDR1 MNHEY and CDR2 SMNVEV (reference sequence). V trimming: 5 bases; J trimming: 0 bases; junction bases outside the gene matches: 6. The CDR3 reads CASSRLLAGPNTGELFF. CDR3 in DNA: TGTGCCAGCAGTCGCTTACTAGCGGGACCGAACACCGGGGAGCTGTTTTTT.

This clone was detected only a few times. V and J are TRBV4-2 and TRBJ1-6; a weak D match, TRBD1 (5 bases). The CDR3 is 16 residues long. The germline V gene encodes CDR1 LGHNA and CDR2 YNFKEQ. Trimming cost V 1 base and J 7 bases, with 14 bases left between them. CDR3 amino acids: CASSQGQGSGNSPLHF. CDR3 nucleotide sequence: TGTGCCAGCAGCCAAGGTCAGGGAAGCGGGAATTCACCCCTCCACTTT.

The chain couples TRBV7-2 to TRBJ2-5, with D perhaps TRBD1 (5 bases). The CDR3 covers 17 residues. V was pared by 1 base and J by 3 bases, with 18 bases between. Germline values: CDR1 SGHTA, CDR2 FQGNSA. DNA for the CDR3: TGTGCCAGCAGCTTAGGAACTCGAGGCAGGGTCGAAGAGACCCAGTACTTC. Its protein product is CASSLGTRGRVEETQYF.

CDR3 coding DNA: TGTGCCAGCAGCCGCGGTCCTTTAGTGGGGGAGAAAGCTTTCTTT. Its translation: CASSRGPLVGEKAFF. The chain is built from TRBV5-8 and TRBJ1-1; TRBD1 might be the D (5 bases). The V end was cut by 4 bases, the J end by 9 bases, with 22 bases between. Germline V CDR1 and CDR2: SGHTS, YDEGEE. The CDR3 has 15 residues.

DNA for the CDR3: TGTGCCAGCAGTTACGTCGGCCTTTCCACAGATACGCAGTATTTT. It specifies CASSYVGLSTDTQYF. The chain employs TRBV6-5 and TRBJ2-3, with D unclear. CDR3 size: 15 residues. With 2 bases removed from V and 2 bases from J, the gap between germline ends came to 11 bases. CDR1 MNHEY and CDR2 SVGAGI come from the germline V gene.

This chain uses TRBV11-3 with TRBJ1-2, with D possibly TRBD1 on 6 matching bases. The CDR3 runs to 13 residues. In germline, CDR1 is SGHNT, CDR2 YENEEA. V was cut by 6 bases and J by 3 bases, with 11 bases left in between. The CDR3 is CASRLDRYYGYTF. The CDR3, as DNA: TGTGCCAGCAGATTGGACAGATACTATGGCTACACCTTC.

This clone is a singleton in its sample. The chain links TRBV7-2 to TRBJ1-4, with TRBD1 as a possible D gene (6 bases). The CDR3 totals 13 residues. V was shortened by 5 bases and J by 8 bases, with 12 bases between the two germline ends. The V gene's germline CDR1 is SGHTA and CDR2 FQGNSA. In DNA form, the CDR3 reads TGTGCCAGCAGCCCCGGGGGCGGCGAAAAACTGTTTTTT. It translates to CASSPGGGEKLFF.

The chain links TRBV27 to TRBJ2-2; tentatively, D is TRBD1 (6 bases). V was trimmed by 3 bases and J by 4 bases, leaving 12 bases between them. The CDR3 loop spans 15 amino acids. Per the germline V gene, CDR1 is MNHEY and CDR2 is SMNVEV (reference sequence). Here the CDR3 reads CASSFGGSGTGELFF. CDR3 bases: TGTGCCAGCAGTTTTGGGGGCTCGGGCACCGGGGAGCTGTTTTTT.

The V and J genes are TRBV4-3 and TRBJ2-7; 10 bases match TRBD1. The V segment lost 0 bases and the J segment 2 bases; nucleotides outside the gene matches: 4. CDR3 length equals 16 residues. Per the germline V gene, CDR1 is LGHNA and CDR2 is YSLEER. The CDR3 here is CASSQDLGTGAYEQYF. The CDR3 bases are TGCGCCAGCAGCCAAGATCTCGGGACAGGGGCCTACGAGCAGTACTTC.

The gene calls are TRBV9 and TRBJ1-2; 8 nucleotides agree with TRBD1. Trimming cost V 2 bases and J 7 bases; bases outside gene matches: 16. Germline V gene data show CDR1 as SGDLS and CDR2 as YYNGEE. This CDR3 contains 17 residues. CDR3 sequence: CASSVDRGSIGSVGYTF. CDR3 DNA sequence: TGTGCCAGCAGCGTCGACAGGGGTTCAATCGGAAGTGTTGGCTACACCTTC.

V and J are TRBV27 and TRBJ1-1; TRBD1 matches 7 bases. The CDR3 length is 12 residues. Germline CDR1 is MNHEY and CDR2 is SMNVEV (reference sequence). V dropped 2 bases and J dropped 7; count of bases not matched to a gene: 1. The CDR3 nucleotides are TGTGCCAGCAGTTTAGGGACAGATGAAGCTTTCTTT. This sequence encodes CASSLGTDEAFF.

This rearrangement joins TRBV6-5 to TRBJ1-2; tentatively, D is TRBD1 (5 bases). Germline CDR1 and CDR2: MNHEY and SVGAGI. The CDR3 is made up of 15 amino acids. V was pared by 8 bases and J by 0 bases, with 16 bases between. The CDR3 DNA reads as TGTGCCAGCTACAGGAGCCAACGAGCTAACTATGGCTACACCTTC. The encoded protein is CASYRSQRANYGYTF.

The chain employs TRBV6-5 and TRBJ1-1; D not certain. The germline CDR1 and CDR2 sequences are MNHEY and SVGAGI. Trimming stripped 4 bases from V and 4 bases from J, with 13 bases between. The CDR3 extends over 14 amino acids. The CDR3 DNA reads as TGTGCCAGCAGTTCGAGGGCCGCCGGCACTGAAGCTTTCTTT. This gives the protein CASSSRAAGTEAFF.

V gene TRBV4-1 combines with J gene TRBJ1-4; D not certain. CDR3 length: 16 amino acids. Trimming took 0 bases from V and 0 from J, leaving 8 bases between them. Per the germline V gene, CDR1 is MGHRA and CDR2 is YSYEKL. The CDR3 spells CASSQEVTATNEKLFF. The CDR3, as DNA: TGCGCCAGCAGCCAAGAGGTCACAGCAACTAATGAAAAACTGTTTTTT.

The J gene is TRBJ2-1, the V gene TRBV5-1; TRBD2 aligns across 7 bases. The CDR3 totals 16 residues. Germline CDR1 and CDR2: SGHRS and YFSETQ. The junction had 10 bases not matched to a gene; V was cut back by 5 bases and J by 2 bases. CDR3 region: CASRKALTSPYNEQFF. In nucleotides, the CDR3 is TGCGCCAGCAGGAAGGCCCTGACTAGCCCCTACAATGAGCAGTTCTTC.

Written as DNA, the CDR3 is TGTGCCAGTAGTGCCAGCCTCCGGGACAGGGAAAGAAATGAGCAGTACTTC. This gives the protein CASSASLRDRERNEQYF. The chain carries TRBV19 and TRBJ2-7, with 9 bases identical to TRBD1. J gave up 7 bases and V 5 bases, and 18 bases lay outside the gene matches. This CDR3 has 17 residues. Germline-derived CDR1 and CDR2 are LNHDA and SQIVND (reference sequence).

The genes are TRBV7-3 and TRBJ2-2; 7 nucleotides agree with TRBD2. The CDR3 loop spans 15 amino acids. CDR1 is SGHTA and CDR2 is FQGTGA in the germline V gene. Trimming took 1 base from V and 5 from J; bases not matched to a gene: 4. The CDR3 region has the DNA TGTGCCAGCAGCTTAATAGCGGGCCTAACCGGGGAGCTGTTTTTT. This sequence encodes CASSLIAGLTGELFF. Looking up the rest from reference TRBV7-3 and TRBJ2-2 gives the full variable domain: GAGVSQTPSNKVTEKGKYVELRCDPISGHTALYWYRQSLGQGPEFLIYFQGTGAADDSGLPNDRFFAVRPEGSVSTLKIQRTERGDSAVYLCASSLIAGLTGELFFGEGSRLTVL.

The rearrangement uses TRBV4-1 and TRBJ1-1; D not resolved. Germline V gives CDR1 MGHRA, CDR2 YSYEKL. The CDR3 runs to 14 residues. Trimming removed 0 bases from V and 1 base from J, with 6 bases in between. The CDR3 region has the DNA TGCGCCAGCAGCCAAGATCCAGGGAACACTGAAGCTTTCTTT. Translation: CASSQDPGNTEAFF.

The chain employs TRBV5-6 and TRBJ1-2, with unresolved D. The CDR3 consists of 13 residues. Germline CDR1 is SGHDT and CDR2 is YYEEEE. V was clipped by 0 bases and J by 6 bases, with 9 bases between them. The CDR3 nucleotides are TGTGCCAGCAGCTTGGCGGGGTCGGATGGCTACACCTTC. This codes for CASSLAGSDGYTF.

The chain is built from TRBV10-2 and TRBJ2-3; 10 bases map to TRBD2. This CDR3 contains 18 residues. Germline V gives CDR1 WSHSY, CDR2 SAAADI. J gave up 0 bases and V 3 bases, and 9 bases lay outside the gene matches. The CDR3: CASSDPSSGGASTDTQYF. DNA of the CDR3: TGCGCCAGCAGTGACCCTTCAAGCGGGGGGGCGAGCACAGATACGCAGTATTTT.

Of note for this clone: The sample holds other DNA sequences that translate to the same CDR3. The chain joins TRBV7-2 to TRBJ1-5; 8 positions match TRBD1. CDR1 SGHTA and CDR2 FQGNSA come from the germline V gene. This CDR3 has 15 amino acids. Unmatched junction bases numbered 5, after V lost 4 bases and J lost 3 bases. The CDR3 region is CASSSGQGSNQPQHF. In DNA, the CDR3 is TGTGCCAGCAGCTCAGGACAGGGCTCCAATCAGCCCCAGCATTTT.